What follows are 20 T cell receptor beta chains derived from one specimen sequenced in a study of T cell responses to AZD1222 COVID-19 vaccine. Generated by immunoSEQ multiplex PCR, the TCRdb table keeps only in-frame clones and is missing some. The top ten clones hold about 3.7% of a sample with 110,000 to 150,000 clones, around 90% of them seen once. Sequences were derived from peripheral blood, sampled on day 0 of AZD1222 vaccination. These receptors all come from an adult in good health.

This clone has just a few counts. J is TRBJ1-2 and V is TRBV30, with TRBD1 matching over 7 bases. Germline V gives CDR1 GTSNPN, CDR2 SVGIG (reference sequence). This CDR3 comprises 14 residues. The ends lost 4 bases at V and 2 bases at J; junction bases unmatched: 7. The CDR3 coding sequence is TGTGCCTGGAATAAGGGGGCGGTGAACTATGGCTACACCTTC. Protein sequence: CAWNKGAVNYGYTF.

This rearrangement joins TRBV12-5 to TRBJ1-6, with D perhaps matching TRBD1 (6 bases). Germline CDR1 and CDR2: LGHNT and FRNRAP. The ends were cut back, 9 bases at V and 5 bases at J, with 17 bases in the middle. The CDR3 has 15 residues. In DNA form, the CDR3 reads TGTGCTAGCGCTCCCGGGACAACTAATAATTCACCCCTCCACTTT. Translating gives CASAPGTTNNSPLHF.

J is TRBJ2-1 and V is TRBV11-2, with D unresolved. Germline CDR1 is SGHAT and CDR2 is FQNNGV. This CDR3 contains 12 residues. V was trimmed by 5 bases and J by 9 bases, leaving 11 bases between them. In nucleotides, the CDR3 is TGTGCCAGCAGCACTATCCAAACTGAGCAGTTCTTC. Protein: CASSTIQTEQFF. The full variable domain, rest sourced from reference TRBV11-2 and TRBJ2-1, is EAGVAQSPRYKIIEKRQSVAFWCNPISGHATLYWYQQILGQGPKLLIQFQNNGVVDDSQLPKDRFSAERLKGVDSTLKIQPAKLEDSAVYLCASSTIQTEQFFGPGTRLTVL.

This chain uses TRBV24-1 with TRBJ2-5; D is perhaps TRBD1 (6 bases). Germline V gene sequence: CDR1 KGHDR, CDR2 SFDVKD. This CDR3 contains 14 residues. V was clipped by 4 bases and J by 5 bases, with 13 bases between them. The CDR3 reads CATSDVQGTETQYF. For the CDR3, the DNA is TGTGCCACCAGTGACGTACAGGGTACGGAGACCCAGTACTTC.

V usage is TRBV12-3 or TRBV12-4 and J usage is TRBJ2-1; TRBD2 might be the D (5 bases). V was cut by 3 bases and J by 7 bases, with 10 bases left in between. The CDR3 has 13 residues. The DNA for the CDR3 is TGTGCCAGCAGTTTGTTGAGGGCTAATGAGCAGTTCTTC. Translation: CASSLLRANEQFF.

V gene TRBV19 combines with J gene TRBJ1-3; unclear D gene. Between the trimmed V and J ends, which lost 4 bases and 0 bases, there was a span of 13 bases. The CDR3 runs to 16 residues. CDR1 is LNHDA, CDR2 SQIVND, per germline (reference sequence). The CDR3 DNA is TGTGCCAGTAGTAGCTCCCGCGGCTACTCTGGAAACACCATATATTTT. Its translation: CASSSSRGYSGNTIYF.

This clone was observed once. The junction and the germline gene differ at one end; a read error may be behind it. The V and J genes are TRBV11-3 and TRBJ2-5, with D possibly TRBD2 on 5 matching bases. The CDR3 contains 15 residues. CDR1 and CDR2 (germline): SGHNT, YENEEA. The CDR3 DNA reads TGTGCCAGCAGCCTAGAAGGTGCTAGCCGAGAGACCCAGTACTTC. Protein: CASSLEGASRETQYF.

The chain has TRBV7-6 and TRBJ1-3, with D unclear. The CDR3 contains 17 residues. V was shortened by 1 base and J by 0 bases, with 13 bases between the two germline ends. Per germline, CDR1 SGHVS and CDR2 FNYEAQ. CDR3 residues: CASSLGIPRSSGNTIYF. CDR3 coding DNA: TGTGCCAGCAGCTTAGGGATCCCCCGGAGCTCTGGAAACACCATATATTTT.

This chain connects TRBV5-1 to TRBJ2-3, with D possibly matching TRBD2 (6 bases). CDR3 length: 14 amino acids. CDR1 SGHRS and CDR2 YFSETQ come from the germline V gene. Between the trimmed V and J ends, which lost 4 bases and 1 base, there was a span of 10 bases. The CDR3 sequence is CASSEQRGTDTQYF. CDR3 nucleotides: TGCGCCAGCAGCGAACAGCGGGGCACAGATACGCAGTATTTT.

This chain joins TRBV29-1 and TRBJ2-3; D not certain. The CDR3 loop spans 12 amino acids. The V end lost 6 bases, the J end lost 3 bases, and 10 bases lay between the germline ends. The V gene's germline CDR1 is SQVTM and CDR2 ANQGSEA. CDR3 loop: CSVGRATDTQYF. For the CDR3, the DNA is TGCAGCGTGGGTAGGGCTACAGATACGCAGTATTTT.

The J gene is TRBJ2-7, the V gene TRBV11-2, with a tentative D call TRBD1 (5 bases). This CDR3 is built from 14 residues. V gave up 3 bases and J gave up 3 bases, with 12 bases separating them. Germline lookup yields CDR1 SGHAT and CDR2 FQNNGV. CDR3 in DNA: TGTGCCAGCAGCTTCACAGGACCGTTCTACGAGCAGTACTTC. Protein product: CASSFTGPFYEQYF.

The chain combines TRBV2 with TRBJ1-2; D remains ambiguous. The CDR3 has 13 residues. From germline, CDR1 is SNHLY and CDR2 FYNNEI. Trimming removed 11 bases at V and 4 bases at J, with 17 bases between. CDR3 residues: CAPWKGPGYGYTF. Written as DNA, the CDR3 is TGTGCCCCCTGGAAGGGTCCCGGCTATGGCTACACCTTC.

CDR3 nucleotides: TGTGCCAGCAGCTTCGTCCCCAATGAGCAGTTCTTC. This codes for CASSFVPNEQFF. The V call is TRBV7-8, the J call TRBJ2-1; D gene uncertain. This CDR3 comprises 12 residues. CDR1 and CDR2 from the germline V gene are SGHVS and FQNEAQ. V was clipped by 3 bases and J by 6 bases, with 6 bases between them.

The chain has TRBV9 and TRBJ2-7; D is uncertain. Germline CDR1 SGDLS, CDR2 YYNGEE. Trimming took 0 bases from V and 2 from J, leaving 15 bases between them. CDR3 length: 16 amino acids. CDR3 residues: CASSVGSADETYEQYF. The DNA of the CDR3 is TGTGCCAGCAGCGTAGGTTCTGCCGACGAGACCTACGAGCAGTACTTC.

Here the CDR3 reads CASSIGPDTQYF. CDR3 nucleotide sequence: TGTGCCAGTAGTATCGGACCAGATACGCAGTATTTT. This rearrangement joins TRBV19 to TRBJ2-3; D is unclear. The germline V gene encodes CDR1 LNHDA and CDR2 SQIVND (reference sequence). The CDR3 loop spans 12 amino acids. Trimming took 3 bases from V and 4 from J, leaving 5 bases between them.

The chain uses TRBV2 and TRBJ2-7, with D perhaps matching TRBD1 (5 bases). CDR1 is SNHLY and CDR2 is FYNNEI in the germline V gene. The CDR3 contains 14 residues. Trimming shortened V by 6 bases and J by 0 bases, and 12 bases separated the two germline ends. CDR3 sequence: CASSRIQVSYEQYF. Here the CDR3 DNA reads TGTGCCAGCAGCAGAATACAGGTCTCCTACGAGCAGTACTTC.

The chain is built from TRBV24-1 and TRBJ1-1, with 7 positions matching TRBD1. Germline V lookup: CDR1 KGHDR, CDR2 SFDVKD. This CDR3 has 12 residues. The J segment lost 4 bases and the V segment lost 5 bases, leaving 0 bases of the junction unmatched. The CDR3 region is CATSAGGTEAFF. CDR3 DNA: TGTGCCACCAGTGCAGGGGGCACTGAAGCTTTCTTT.

This chain uses TRBV19 with TRBJ2-1; TRBD1 matches 8 bases. Germline V lookup: CDR1 LNHDA, CDR2 SQIVND (reference sequence). The V and J ends lost 2 bases and 5 bases, in that order; junction bases with no gene match: 14. The CDR3 covers 18 residues. The DNA for the CDR3 is TGTGCCAGTAGTATAATAGGAAGGTGGAGACAGGGGAACAATGAGCAGTTCTTC. This sequence encodes CASSIIGRWRQGNNEQFF.

This chain joins TRBV6-2 or TRBV6-3 and TRBJ1-5; unclear D gene. V shed 2 bases and J shed 8 bases, with 7 bases lying between them. The CDR3 totals 12 residues. Germline V gene sequence: CDR1 MNHEY, CDR2 SVGEGT. CDR3 nucleotide sequence: TGTGCCAGCAGTTACGAGGAAAAGCCCCAGCATTTT. It translates to CASSYEEKPQHF.

This chain joins TRBV3-1 (or the pseudogene TRBV3-2) and TRBJ2-3, with 11 bases matching TRBD2. The CDR3 runs to 16 residues. Germline CDR1 and CDR2: LGHDT and YNNKEL (reference sequence). The ends lost 0 bases at V and 4 bases at J; junction bases unmatched: 3. The CDR3 sequence: CASSQELAGAPDTQYF. DNA for the CDR3: TGTGCCAGCAGCCAAGAACTAGCGGGAGCACCAGATACGCAGTATTTT.